Only one count was recorded for the clone carrying this TCR beta chain. The antigen remains unidentified. This same CDR3 is encoded by further DNA sequences in the sample. This sample was taken from a study of shared clonotypes between healthy human individuals. On the study more broadly: Plates per donor: three CD4 naive, three CD4 memory, two CD8 naive, one CD8 memory.

Every subset had its genomic DNA shared out evenly among several immunoSEQ plates. Source study methods: Filtering differed since immunoSEQ provided only junctions, with no quality scores. The data were produced by immunoSEQ multiplex PCR, yet TCRdb's version contains in-frame clones alone and is incomplete. D and trimming come from the DNA, and the V and J calls and clone size come from that table. The table includes a few million clones, about 92% detected once. Study findings and constraints: Shared clonotypes: 4.5% to 6.5% naive CD4, under 4% naive CD8, roughly 2.4% memory CD4, about 0.41% memory CD8.

Trimming took 0 bases from V and 0 from J, leaving 4 bases between them. Germline assignment: CDR1 SGHRS and CDR2 YFSETQ. The length of the CDR3 is 14 residues. The receptor was derived from a man aged 18 to 30 in good health. The specimen was naive CD4+ T cells sorted from blood. Subset reported: CD45RA+ positively selected. The chain links TRBV5-1 to TRBJ1-3, with D unclear. For the CDR3, the DNA is TGCGCCAGCAGCTTGGATAACTCTGGAAACACCATATATTTT. Protein product: CASSLDNSGNTIYF.